The rows below give T cell receptor beta chains drawn from one sample of a study of T cells after yellow fever vaccination. TCRdb used MiXCR to reprocess the 5' RACE reads, holding one entry per CDR3 protein. Among hundreds of thousands of distinct CDR3 sequences listed, roughly 21% were seen once. Sample: PBMCs, taken 15 days after the yellow fever booster vaccination. The receptors originated from a man aged 25-40 years who received the YFV17D yellow fever vaccine. CDR3s include the opening cysteine and the closing phenylalanine or tryptophan. A D gene is named only where the DNA matches it firmly. Size is omitted from some rows. Given values are once, few, many or a class for expanded clones.

cdr3_nt: TGCAGTGCTAGAGATGTCCAGCGGGTGACTCCCTCCTACAATGAGCAGTTCTTC
cdr3_aa: CSARDVQRVTPSYNEQFF
clone_size: few
j_call: TRBJ2-1
v_call: TRBV20-1
d_call: .

cdr3_nt: TGTGCCACCAGTGATTTATCCCAGGGGAGGAATGAGCAGTTCTTC
cdr3_aa: CATSDLSQGRNEQFF
clone_size: few
j_call: TRBJ2-1
v_call: TRBV24-1
d_call: .

cdr3_nt: TGTGCCAGCAGCTTATCCCCCGGGACAGGGGGCTACAATGAGCAGTTCTTC
cdr3_aa: CASSLSPGTGGYNEQFF
clone_size: .
j_call: TRBJ2-1
v_call: TRBV11-2
d_call: TRBD1

cdr3_nt: TGTGCCTGGAGGGGGAGCTCCTACAATGAGCAGTTCTTC
cdr3_aa: CAWRGSSYNEQFF
clone_size: .
j_call: TRBJ2-1
v_call: TRBV30
d_call: .

cdr3_nt: TGTGCCAGCAGTGAACCGGGGTCACTTGGGGTTGGCTACACCTTC
cdr3_aa: CASSEPGSLGVGYTF
clone_size: .
j_call: TRBJ1-2
v_call: TRBV6-1
d_call: .

cdr3_nt: TGCAGTGCTAGGTCCCCGACTGGGACTGAAGCTTTCTTT
cdr3_aa: CSARSPTGTEAFF
clone_size: .
j_call: TRBJ1-1
v_call: TRBV20-1
d_call: .

cdr3_nt: TGTGCCAGCAGCGTAACGGCACTAGCCAAAAACATTCAGTACTTC
cdr3_aa: CASSVTALAKNIQYF
clone_size: .
j_call: TRBJ2-4
v_call: TRBV9
d_call: .

cdr3_nt: TGTGCCAGCAGCCCGACAGTGAACACCGGGGAGCTGTTTTTT
cdr3_aa: CASSPTVNTGELFF
clone_size: many
j_call: TRBJ2-2
v_call: TRBV14
d_call: .

cdr3_nt: TGTGCCACCAGTGACCTCTCGACTAGCGGGAGTCGGAATGAGCAGTTCTTC
cdr3_aa: CATSDLSTSGSRNEQFF
clone_size: .
j_call: TRBJ2-1
v_call: TRBV24-1
d_call: TRBD2

cdr3_nt: TGTGCCAGCAGCTTGGCGAGCGCTAGCGGGAGTGAGCAGTTCTTC
cdr3_aa: CASSLASASGSEQFF
clone_size: .
j_call: TRBJ2-1
v_call: TRBV7-7
d_call: TRBD2

cdr3_nt: TGTGCCAGCAGCCAAGAACCCAGGGGCGGTAATGAAAAACTGTTTTTT
cdr3_aa: CASSQEPRGGNEKLFF
clone_size: few
j_call: TRBJ1-4
v_call: TRBV4-2
d_call: .

cdr3_nt: TGTGCCAGCAGCGTCTTCTCAGGGCTGAACACTGAAGCTTTCTTT
cdr3_aa: CASSVFSGLNTEAFF
clone_size: .
j_call: TRBJ1-1
v_call: TRBV9
d_call: .

cdr3_nt: TGTGCCAGCAGCCCCGGGACGAGTAATGGCTACACCTTC
cdr3_aa: CASSPGTSNGYTF
clone_size: .
j_call: TRBJ1-2
v_call: TRBV12-3/TRBV12-4
d_call: .

cdr3_nt: TGTGCCAGCAGCTTAGCGGGACTCTCGAACTACGAGCAGTACTTC
cdr3_aa: CASSLAGLSNYEQYF
clone_size: few
j_call: TRBJ2-7
v_call: TRBV7-2
d_call: .

cdr3_nt: TGTGCCAGCAGCTTCTTTGTGGGCACAGATACGCAGTATTTT
cdr3_aa: CASSFFVGTDTQYF
clone_size: .
j_call: TRBJ2-3
v_call: TRBV7-2
d_call: .

cdr3_nt: TGTGCCAGCAGCTCTCGGGACTCCGCCGCCTACGAGCAGTACTTC
cdr3_aa: CASSSRDSAAYEQYF
clone_size: .
j_call: TRBJ2-7
v_call: TRBV9
d_call: .

cdr3_nt: TGTGCCAGCAGTTTTGTAGCGGGAAATCAGCCCCAGCATTTT
cdr3_aa: CASSFVAGNQPQHF
clone_size: .
j_call: TRBJ1-5
v_call: TRBV27
d_call: .

cdr3_nt: TGTGCCAGCAGTCCCAAGGCGGGGCGGATCTCCGGCTACACCTTC
cdr3_aa: CASSPKAGRISGYTF
clone_size: few
j_call: TRBJ1-2
v_call: TRBV28
d_call: .

cdr3_nt: TGTGCCAGCAGCTTACGCACTCCAGCTTACAATGAGCAGTTCTTC
cdr3_aa: CASSLRTPAYNEQFF
clone_size: few
j_call: TRBJ2-1
v_call: TRBV7-2
d_call: .

cdr3_nt: TGTGCCAGCAGTTACTCGAGCCCGTACACAGATACGCAGTATTTT
cdr3_aa: CASSYSSPYTDTQYF
clone_size: many
j_call: TRBJ2-3
v_call: TRBV6-5
d_call: .

cdr3_nt: TGTGCCTGGAACCCGGGACAGGGGGAAAAACTGTTTTTT
cdr3_aa: CAWNPGQGEKLFF
clone_size: few
j_call: TRBJ1-4
v_call: TRBV30
d_call: TRBD1

cdr3_nt: TGTGCCAGCAATCGTGCGGGGAGCGACCGGCAGTACTTC
cdr3_aa: CASNRAGSDRQYF
clone_size: .
j_call: TRBJ2-7
v_call: TRBV7-2
d_call: .

cdr3_nt: TGTGCCAGCAGCCACTTAAACAGGGAGTTCTTC
cdr3_aa: CASSHLNREFF
clone_size: .
j_call: TRBJ2-1
v_call: TRBV3-1
d_call: .

cdr3_nt: TGTGCCAGCAGCGAGCAGGGGTCGAGTCCCAATGAGCAGTTCTTC
cdr3_aa: CASSEQGSSPNEQFF
clone_size: .
j_call: TRBJ2-1
v_call: TRBV9
d_call: .

cdr3_nt: TGCAGTGCTAGGGCTCTAGCGGGAGATAGCACAGATACGCAGTATTTT
cdr3_aa: CSARALAGDSTDTQYF
clone_size: .
j_call: TRBJ2-3
v_call: TRBV20-1
d_call: TRBD2

cdr3_nt: TGTGCCAGCTCACCCTCTACCCCAGATACGCAGTATTTT
cdr3_aa: CASSPSTPDTQYF
clone_size: .
j_call: TRBJ2-3
v_call: TRBV18
d_call: .

cdr3_nt: TGCAGTGCTAGAGATCTGTCTAGCGGCCTCACAGATACGCAGTATTTT
cdr3_aa: CSARDLSSGLTDTQYF
clone_size: .
j_call: TRBJ2-3
v_call: TRBV20-1
d_call: TRBD2

cdr3_nt: TGCAGCGTTGACCCTGCGGGGGCGGAGACCCAGTACTTC
cdr3_aa: CSVDPAGAETQYF
clone_size: .
j_call: TRBJ2-5
v_call: TRBV29-1
d_call: .

cdr3_nt: TGCAGTGCTAGTCCCGGGACAAATTTATACGAGCAGTACTTC
cdr3_aa: CSASPGTNLYEQYF
clone_size: few
j_call: TRBJ2-7
v_call: TRBV20-1
d_call: .

cdr3_nt: TGTGCCAGCAGCTTAGGCCCCAGTCCCACCTACGAGCAGTACTTC
cdr3_aa: CASSLGPSPTYEQYF
clone_size: .
j_call: TRBJ2-7
v_call: TRBV7-9
d_call: .

cdr3_nt: TGTGCCAGCAGCCCCTTCAGGGGATCCACAGATACGCAGTATTTT
cdr3_aa: CASSPFRGSTDTQYF
clone_size: many
j_call: TRBJ2-3
v_call: TRBV6-2/TRBV6-3
d_call: .

cdr3_nt: TGTGCCAGCAGTTCCGTCATCGAGCCCCAGCATTTT
cdr3_aa: CASSSVIEPQHF
clone_size: .
j_call: TRBJ1-5
v_call: TRBV12-3/TRBV12-4
d_call: .

cdr3_nt: TGTGCCAGCAGTCTGAACAGGGTTCGGGGGAATGAGCAGTTCTTC
cdr3_aa: CASSLNRVRGNEQFF
clone_size: .
j_call: TRBJ2-1
v_call: TRBV6-1
d_call: .

cdr3_nt: TGTGCCAGCAGTCCGCGGACAGGGGGCTTTAATTCACCCCTCCACTTT
cdr3_aa: CASSPRTGGFNSPLHF
clone_size: .
j_call: TRBJ1-6
v_call: TRBV28
d_call: TRBD1